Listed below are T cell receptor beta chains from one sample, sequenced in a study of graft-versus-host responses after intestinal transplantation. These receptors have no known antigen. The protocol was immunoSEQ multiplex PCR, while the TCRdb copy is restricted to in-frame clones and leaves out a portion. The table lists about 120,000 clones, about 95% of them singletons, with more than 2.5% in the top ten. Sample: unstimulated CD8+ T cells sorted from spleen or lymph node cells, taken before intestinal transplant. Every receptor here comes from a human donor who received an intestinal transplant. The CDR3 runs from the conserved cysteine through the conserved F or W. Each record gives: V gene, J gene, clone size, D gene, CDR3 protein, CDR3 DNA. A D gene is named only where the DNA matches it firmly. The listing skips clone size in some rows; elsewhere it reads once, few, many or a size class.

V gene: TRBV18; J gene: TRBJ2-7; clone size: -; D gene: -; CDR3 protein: CASSLDPYEQYF; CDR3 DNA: TGTGCCAGCTCACTGGATCCTTACGAGCAGTACTTC
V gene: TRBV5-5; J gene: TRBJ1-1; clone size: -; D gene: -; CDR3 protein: CASSLDTFPATGTEAFF; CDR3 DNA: TGTGCCAGCAGCTTGGATACCTTCCCAGCGACGGGCACTGAAGCTTTCTTT
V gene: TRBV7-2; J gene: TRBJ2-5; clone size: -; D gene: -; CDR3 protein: CASSLGVRPLETQYF; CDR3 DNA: TGTGCCAGCAGCTTAGGAGTCAGGCCTCTAGAGACCCAGTACTTC
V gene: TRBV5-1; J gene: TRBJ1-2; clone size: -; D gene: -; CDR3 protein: CASSPRGSGYGYTF; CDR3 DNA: TGCGCCAGCAGCCCGCGGGGGTCTGGGTATGGCTACACCTTC
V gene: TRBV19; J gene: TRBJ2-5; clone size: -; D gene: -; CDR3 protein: CASSTELASQETQYF; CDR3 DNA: TGTGCCAGTAGTACAGAACTAGCATCTCAAGAGACCCAGTACTTC
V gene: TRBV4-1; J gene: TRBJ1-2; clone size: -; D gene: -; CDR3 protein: CASSSVGTLEANYGYTF; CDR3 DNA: TGCGCCAGCAGCTCCGTCGGGACACTGGAAGCCAACTATGGCTACACCTTC
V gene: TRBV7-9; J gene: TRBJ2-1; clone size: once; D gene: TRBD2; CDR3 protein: CASSPGTSGREQFF; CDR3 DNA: TGTGCCAGCAGCCCTGGGACTAGCGGGAGGGAGCAGTTCTTC
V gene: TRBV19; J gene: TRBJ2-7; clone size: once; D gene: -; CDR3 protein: CASSIVTGTYEQYF; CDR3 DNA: TGTGCCAGTAGTATCGTAACGGGGACTTACGAGCAGTACTTC
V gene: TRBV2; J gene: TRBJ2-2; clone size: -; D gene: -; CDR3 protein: CASRTATSGELFF; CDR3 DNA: TGTGCCAGCAGGACCGCTACCTCCGGGGAGCTGTTTTTT
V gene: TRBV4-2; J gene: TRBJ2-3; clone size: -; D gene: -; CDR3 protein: CASSHLEEASTDTQYF; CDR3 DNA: TGTGCCAGCAGCCACCTAGAGGAGGCGAGCACAGATACGCAGTATTTT
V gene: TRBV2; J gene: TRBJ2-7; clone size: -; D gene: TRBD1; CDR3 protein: CASRTGQGGEQYF; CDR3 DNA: TGTGCCAGCAGGACGGGACAGGGAGGCGAGCAGTACTTC
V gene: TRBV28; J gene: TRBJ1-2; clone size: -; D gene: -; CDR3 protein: CASSLTAEYGYTF; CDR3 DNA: TGTGCCAGCAGTCTAACAGCCGAATATGGCTACACCTTC
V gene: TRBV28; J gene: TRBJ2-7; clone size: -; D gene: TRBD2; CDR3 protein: CASSSGTSDYEQYF; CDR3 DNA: TGTGCCAGCAGTAGCGGGACTAGTGACTACGAGCAGTACTTC
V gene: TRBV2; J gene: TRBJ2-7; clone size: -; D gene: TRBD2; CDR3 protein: CASSEGLAGDEQYF; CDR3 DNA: TGTGCCAGCAGCGAGGGACTAGCGGGAGACGAGCAGTACTTC
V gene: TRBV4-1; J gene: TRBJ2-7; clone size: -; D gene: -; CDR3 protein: CASSLTRGDDYEQYF; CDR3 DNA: TGCGCCAGCAGCCTCACCCGCGGGGACGACTACGAGCAGTACTTC
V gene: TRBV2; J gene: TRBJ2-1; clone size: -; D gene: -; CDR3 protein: CASRAGTWREQFF; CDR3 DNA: TGTGCCAGCAGGGCAGGGACTTGGAGAGAGCAGTTCTTC
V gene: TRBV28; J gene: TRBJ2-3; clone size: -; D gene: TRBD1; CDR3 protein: CASSLGTGVGDTQYF; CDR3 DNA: TGTGCCAGCAGTTTAGGGACAGGGGTCGGAGATACGCAGTATTTT
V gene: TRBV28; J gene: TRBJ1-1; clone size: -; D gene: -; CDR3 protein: CASSPGVTEAFF; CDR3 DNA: TGTGCCAGCAGTCCAGGGGTCACTGAAGCTTTCTTT
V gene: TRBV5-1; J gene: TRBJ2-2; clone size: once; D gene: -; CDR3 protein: CASSLGTGRMGTGELFF; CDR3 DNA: TGCGCCAGCAGCTTGGGAACCGGGAGAATGGGCACCGGGGAGCTGTTTTTT
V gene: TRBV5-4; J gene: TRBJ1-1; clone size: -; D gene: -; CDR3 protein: CASSSDATEAFF; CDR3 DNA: TGTGCCAGCAGCTCAGACGCGACTGAAGCTTTCTTT
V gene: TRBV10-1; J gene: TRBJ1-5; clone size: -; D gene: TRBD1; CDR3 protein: CASSGTGEGQPQHF; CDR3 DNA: TGCGCCAGCAGCGGAACAGGGGAGGGACAGCCCCAGCATTTT
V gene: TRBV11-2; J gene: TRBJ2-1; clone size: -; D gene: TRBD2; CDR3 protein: CASSTGLWGGGEQFF; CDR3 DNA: TGTGCCAGCAGCACGGGACTATGGGGCGGCGGTGAGCAGTTCTTC
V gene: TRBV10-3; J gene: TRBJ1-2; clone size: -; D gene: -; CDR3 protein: CAISDRPGFPRGYTF; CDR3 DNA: TGTGCCATCAGTGATCGGCCAGGTTTCCCTCGAGGCTACACCTTC
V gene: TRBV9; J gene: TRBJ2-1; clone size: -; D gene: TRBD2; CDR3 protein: CASSVSIAGGSYNEQFF; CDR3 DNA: TGTGCCAGCAGCGTCTCCATAGCGGGAGGGAGTTACAATGAGCAGTTCTTC
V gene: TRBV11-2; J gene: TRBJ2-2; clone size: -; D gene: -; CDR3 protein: CASSLVSTGELFF; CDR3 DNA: TGTGCCAGCAGCTTGGTATCCACCGGGGAGCTGTTTTTT
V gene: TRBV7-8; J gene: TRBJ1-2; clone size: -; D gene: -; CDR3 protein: CASSLSQSGLGGYTF; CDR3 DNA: TGTGCCAGCAGCTTATCCCAGTCAGGGTTGGGTGGCTACACCTTC
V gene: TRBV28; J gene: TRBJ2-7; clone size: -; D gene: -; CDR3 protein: CASSFFRELHEQYF; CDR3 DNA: TGTGCCAGCAGTTTTTTCAGGGAACTCCACGAGCAGTACTTC
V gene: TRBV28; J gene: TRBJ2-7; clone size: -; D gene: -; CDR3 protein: CASSFAVDSQLYEQYF; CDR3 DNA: TGTGCCAGCAGTTTCGCTGTGGATTCCCAACTCTACGAGCAGTACTTC
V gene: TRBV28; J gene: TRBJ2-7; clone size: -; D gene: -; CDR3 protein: CASSLFVLEPYEQYF; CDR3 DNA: TGTGCCAGCAGTTTATTTGTTCTAGAACCCTACGAGCAGTACTTC
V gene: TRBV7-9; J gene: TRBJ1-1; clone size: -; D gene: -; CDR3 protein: CASSSPSQGGTEAFF; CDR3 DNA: TGTGCCAGCAGCTCCCCGTCACAGGGCGGCACTGAAGCTTTCTTT
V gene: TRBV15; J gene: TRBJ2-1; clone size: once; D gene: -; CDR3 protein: CATAQNQGNEQFF; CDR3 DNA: TGTGCCACCGCCCAAAACCAGGGAAATGAGCAGTTCTTC
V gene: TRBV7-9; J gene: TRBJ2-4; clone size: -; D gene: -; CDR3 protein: CASSLDPGALNIQYF; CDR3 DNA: TGTGCCAGCAGCTTAGACCCGGGGGCGCTAAACATTCAGTACTTC
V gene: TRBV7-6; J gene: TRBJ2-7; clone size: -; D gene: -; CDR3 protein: CASSLGSDYEQYF; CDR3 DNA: TGTGCCAGCAGCTTAGGATCCGACTACGAGCAGTACTTC
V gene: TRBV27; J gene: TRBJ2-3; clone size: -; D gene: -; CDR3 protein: CASSLASGADTDTQYF; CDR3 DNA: TGTGCCAGCAGTTTGGCCTCAGGGGCCGATACAGATACGCAGTATTTT
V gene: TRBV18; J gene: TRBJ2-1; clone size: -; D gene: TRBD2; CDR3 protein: CASSPPFWEGEQFF; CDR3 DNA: TGTGCCAGCTCACCACCGTTCTGGGAGGGTGAGCAGTTCTTC
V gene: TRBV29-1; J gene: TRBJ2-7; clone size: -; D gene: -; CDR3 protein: CSVVPAHSYEQYF; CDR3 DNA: TGCAGCGTTGTCCCGGCACACTCCTACGAGCAGTACTTC
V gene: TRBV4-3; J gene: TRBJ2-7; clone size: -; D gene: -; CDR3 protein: CASSQRHSYEQYF; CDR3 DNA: TGCGCCAGCAGCCAAAGGCACTCCTACGAGCAGTACTTC
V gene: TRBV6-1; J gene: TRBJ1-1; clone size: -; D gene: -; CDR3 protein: CATLYGNTEAFF; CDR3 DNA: TGTGCCACTCTTTACGGTAACACTGAAGCTTTCTTT
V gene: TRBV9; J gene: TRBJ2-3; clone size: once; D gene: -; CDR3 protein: CASSYEGSTDTQYF; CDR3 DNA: TGTGCCAGCTCCTATGAGGGCTCCACAGATACGCAGTATTTT
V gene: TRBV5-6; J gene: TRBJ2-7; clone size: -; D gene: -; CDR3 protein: CASSLGQDYEQYF; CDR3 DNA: TGTGCCAGCAGCCTTGGACAAGATTACGAGCAGTACTTC